This T cell receptor (beta chain) was identified during a study of T cell repertoires in cytomegalovirus infection. TCRdb recomputed calls from the reads with MiXCR, one row per CDR3 protein. The table has 310,000 or so distinct CDR3 sequences, roughly 25% seen once; the top ten hold approximately 12%. This clonotype was seen only a few times. The antigen is unknown. V gave up 5 bases and J gave up 6 bases; unmatched junction bases: 4. There are 13 residues in the CDR3. Per germline, CDR1 SQVTM and CDR2 ANQGSEA. Sequences were derived from cultured PBMCs, sampled from culture after CMV antigen stimulation. The TCR was taken from a human donor in good health (CMV status not recorded). Some clones in this sample may be carry-over from other donors' samples. The V call is TRBV29-1, the J call TRBJ2-2; TRBD1 agrees at 9 bases. The CDR3 bases are TGCAGCGTTCCGGGACAGGGTTCCGGGGAGCTGTTTTTT. Protein product: CSVPGQGSGELFF.